The 26 T cell receptor beta chains given below trace back to one sample, sequenced in a study of blood T cell repertoires in COVID-19 (dated by TCRdb to about 2020). Libraries were built with the immunoSEQ multiplex PCR assay. TCRdb provides this immuneACCESS table in a form limited to in-frame rearrangements. Some clones are lacking; in checked studies, under half of them reflect an unresolved V gene, and why the rest are absent is not known. In all, the sample holds around 150,000 clones, and roughly nine tenths of those were seen once. Over 0.85% of the sample belongs to the ten largest clones. Material: peripheral blood. Receptors were obtained from a man aged 18 to 29 with acute or convalescent COVID-19.

The gene calls are TRBV6-5 and TRBJ1-2, with D hard to call. This CDR3 is 14 amino acids long. The ends were cut back, 6 bases at V and 4 bases at J, with 15 bases in the middle. Germline CDR1 and CDR2: MNHEY and SVGAGI. The chain's CDR3 is CASSTTGSPYGYTF. The CDR3 DNA reads TGTGCCAGCAGCACAACCGGGAGCCCCTATGGCTACACCTTC.

This chain joins TRBV30 and TRBJ2-7, with TRBD1 matching 11 bases. The trim removed 7 bases at V and 5 bases at J, leaving 7 bases unmatched. The V gene's germline CDR1 is GTSNPN and CDR2 SVGIG (reference sequence). The CDR3 runs to 13 residues. The CDR3 protein is CALDRGQGDEQYF. The DNA of the CDR3 is TGTGCCTTGGACCGGGGACAGGGGGACGAGCAGTACTTC. Combining the CDR3 with reference TRBV30 and TRBJ2-7 gives the whole variable domain SQTIHQWPATLVQPVGSPLSLECTVEGTSNPNLYWYRQAAGRGLQLLFYSVGIGQISSEVPQNLSASRPQDRQFILSSKKLLLSDSGFYLCALDRGQGDEQYFGPGTRLTVT.

This chain joins TRBV3-1 (or the pseudogene TRBV3-2) and TRBJ2-7, with 7 nucleotides matching TRBD2. The V gene end was trimmed by 0 bases and the J gene end by 3 bases; junction bases not matched to a gene: 5. CDR3 length: 15 residues. Germline CDR1 reads LGHDT; CDR2 reads YNNKEL (reference sequence). The CDR3 DNA reads as TGTGCCAGCAGCCAAGATTCCAGCGGGGTCTACGAGCAGTACTTC. This sequence encodes CASSQDSSGVYEQYF.

The V and J genes are TRBV7-7 and TRBJ2-5, with D possibly being TRBD1 (6 bases). CDR3 length: 14 amino acids. Germline-derived CDR1 and CDR2 are SSHAT and FNYEAQ (reference sequence). The V and J ends lost 5 bases and 5 bases respectively, with 15 bases between them. CDR3 nucleotides: TGTGCCAGCAGCGCAGGGGTGGCACAGGAGACCCAGTACTTC. It specifies CASSAGVAQETQYF. Variable domain in full (rest from reference TRBV7-7 and TRBJ2-5): GAGVSQSPRYKVTKRGQDVTLRCDPISSHATLYWYQQALGQGPEFLTYFNYEAQPDKSGLPSDRFSAERPEGSISTLTIQRTEQRDSAMYRCASSAGVAQETQYFGPGTRLLVL.

The V gene is TRBV4-1, the J gene TRBJ1-1, with a possible D match to TRBD1 (5 bases). This CDR3 is built from 13 residues. Germline assignment: CDR1 MGHRA and CDR2 YSYEKL. With 4 bases removed from V and 5 bases from J, the gap between germline ends came to 11 bases. The CDR3 coding sequence is TGCGCCAGCAGCCTTCAGGGTGTGACTGAAGCTTTCTTT. Residues: CASSLQGVTEAFF.

This chain connects TRBV7-9 to TRBJ2-1; D is uncertain. The CDR3 totals 13 residues. The germline V gene has CDR1 SEHNR and CDR2 FQNEAQ (reference sequence). V gave up 0 bases and J gave up 5 bases, with 5 bases separating them. The CDR3 protein is CASSLASHNEQFF. The CDR3 DNA follows: TGTGCCAGCAGCTTAGCGTCTCACAATGAGCAGTTCTTC.

V and J are TRBV6-1 and TRBJ1-6; D gene ambiguous. V lost 2 bases and J lost 7, with 9 bases in between. This CDR3 comprises 14 residues. CDR1 is MNHNS and CDR2 is SASEGT in the germline V gene. The chain's CDR3 is CASSELPRNSPLHF. CDR3 DNA: TGTGCCAGCAGTGAACTACCAAGAAATTCACCCCTCCACTTT.

J is TRBJ2-2 and V is TRBV7-6; D remains unclear. The V gene lost 4 bases and the J gene lost 1 base, with 13 bases spanning the gap. This CDR3 has 16 amino acids. In germline, CDR1 is SGHVS, CDR2 FNYEAQ. As DNA, the CDR3 is TGTGCCAGCAGCTCTCCTCTTACACAGAACACCGGGGAGCTGTTTTTT. The encoded protein is CASSSPLTQNTGELFF.

This clone was detected a few times. The CDR3 DNA follows: TGTGCCAGCAGTGAATATAAGGGGGCGGGCTACACCTTC. Protein sequence: CASSEYKGAGYTF. The chain links TRBV25-1 to TRBJ1-2; 7 bases are shared with TRBD1. Germline assignment: CDR1 MGHDK and CDR2 SYGVNS. J gave up 8 bases and V 0 bases, and 3 bases lay outside the gene matches. The CDR3 is made up of 13 amino acids.

A note on this clone: Sequence at one end of the junction differs from germline and may be a read error. This specimen includes other DNA sequences encoding the same CDR3. CDR3 sequence reads: CASSLAGGAYNEQFF. CDR3 sequence (DNA): TGTGCCAGCAGCCTAGCGGGGGGGGCCTACAATGAGCAGTTCTTC. The chain combines TRBV7-6 with TRBJ2-1, with TRBD2 matching 12 bases. Germline V CDR1 and CDR2: SGHVS, FNYEAQ. The CDR3 is made up of 15 amino acids. Supplemented by reference TRBV7-6 and TRBJ2-1, the full variable domain reads GAGVSQSPRYKVTKRGQDVALRCDPISGHVSLYWYRQALGQGPEFLTYFNYEAQQDKSGLPNDRFSAERPEGSISTLTIQRTEQRDSAMYRCASSLAGGAYNEQFFGPGTRLTVL.

The CDR3 nucleotides read TGTGCCAGCAGCAGCCCGACAGGGGAGGATAATTCACCCCTCCACTTT. Amino acid sequence: CASSSPTGEDNSPLHF. The chain joins TRBV21-1 to TRBJ1-6; TRBD1 is the table's D call and was not checked against the DNA. TRBV21-1 is a pseudogene. This CDR3 is built from 16 residues.

This clone was counted a single time. The chain has TRBV7-3 and TRBJ1-1; 8 nucleotides line up with TRBD1. The CDR3 has 15 residues. The germline V gene encodes CDR1 SGHTA and CDR2 FQGTGA. V shed 5 bases, J shed 1 base, and the junction held 6 bases outside the gene matches. The CDR3 sequence: CASSVTGGSNTEAFF. In DNA, the CDR3 is TGTGCCAGCAGCGTCACAGGGGGGTCGAACACTGAAGCTTTCTTT. Based on the CDR3 plus reference TRBV7-3 and TRBJ1-1, the full variable domain is GAGVSQTPSNKVTEKGKYVELRCDPISGHTALYWYRQSLGQGPEFLIYFQGTGAADDSGLPNDRFFAVRPEGSVSTLKIQRTERGDSAVYLCASSVTGGSNTEAFFGQGTRLTVV.

This sequence joins TRBV5-1 and TRBJ2-3; D perhaps matches TRBD1 (5 bases). From germline, CDR1 is SGHRS and CDR2 YFSETQ. V lost 4 bases, J lost 0 bases, and 12 bases lay in between. The CDR3 sequence is 15 residues long. The CDR3 DNA reads TGCGCCAGCAGCCAGGGCCGTCCTAGCACAGATACGCAGTATTTT. It is translated as CASSQGRPSTDTQYF.

This chain uses TRBV5-6 with TRBJ2-2; D is possibly TRBD2 (7 bases). Trimming stripped 4 bases from V and 7 bases from J, with 17 bases between. Germline lookup yields CDR1 SGHDT and CDR2 YYEEEE. This CDR3 has 15 residues. The CDR3 DNA sequence: TGTGCCAGCAGCATTGTTGGGGGGGCCGTCGGGGAGCTGTTTTTT. Amino acids: CASSIVGGAVGELFF.

This clone was counted between two and nine times. J is TRBJ1-4 and V is TRBV4-1; the D gene is possibly TRBD1 (5 bases). V lost 0 bases, J lost 4 bases, and 12 bases lay in between. The CDR3 spans 16 residues. Germline CDR1 is MGHRA and CDR2 is YSYEKL. CDR3 protein: CASSQDGGLVNEKLFF. For the CDR3, the DNA is TGCGCCAGCAGCCAAGATGGGGGACTGGTTAATGAAAAACTGTTTTTT.

V usage is TRBV6-6 and J usage is TRBJ2-7, with 8 positions matching TRBD1. Germline-derived CDR1 and CDR2 are MNHNY and SVGAGI (reference sequence). The CDR3 length is 15 residues. Unmatched junction bases numbered 10, after V lost 7 bases and J lost 2 bases. The CDR3 spells CASTDPTGDPYEQYF. As DNA, the CDR3 is TGTGCCAGCACTGACCCGACAGGGGATCCCTACGAGCAGTACTTC.

The chain has TRBV19 and TRBJ1-1, with 10 bases identical to TRBD1. Germline-derived CDR1 and CDR2 are LNHDA and SQIVND (reference sequence). With 4 bases clipped from V and 8 bases from J, the junction kept 10 bases outside the gene matches. CDR3 length: 15 amino acids. The CDR3 region is CASSNPLGQGIEAFF. CDR3 coding DNA: TGTGCCAGTAGTAACCCTTTGGGACAGGGGATCGAAGCTTTCTTT.

The rearrangement links TRBV14 to TRBJ1-1, with D unresolved. The V gene lost 1 base and the J gene lost 1 base, with 7 bases spanning the gap. CDR3 size: 14 residues. CDR1 is SGHDN, CDR2 FVKESK, per germline. CDR3 residues: CASSQVAGNTEAFF. CDR3 nucleotide sequence: TGTGCCAGCAGCCAAGTCGCAGGGAACACTGAAGCTTTCTTT.

The gene calls are TRBV7-2 and TRBJ1-6; D unclear. The CDR3 totals 13 residues. Germline CDR1 is SGHTA and CDR2 is FQGNSA. V dropped 4 bases and J dropped 9 bases, with 10 bases sitting between them. CDR3 nucleotides: TGTGCCAGCAGCTCACGGGGAGGTTCACCCCTCCACTTT. Its translation is CASSSRGGSPLHF.

This clone showed up just a few times. V usage is TRBV29-1 and J usage is TRBJ1-2; D unresolved. Trimming stripped 0 bases from V and 3 bases from J, with 8 bases between. The CDR3 has 13 residues. Germline CDR1 SQVTM, CDR2 ANQGSEA. This CDR3 is CSVEDFSYYGYTF. CDR3 nucleotide sequence: TGCAGCGTTGAAGATTTCAGTTACTATGGCTACACCTTC. Full variable domain (missing parts from reference TRBV29-1 and TRBJ1-2): SAVISQKPSRDICQRGTSLTIQCQVDSQVTMMFWYRQQPGQSLTLIATANQGSEATYESGFVIDKFPISRPNLTFSTLTVSNMSPEDSSIYLCSVEDFSYYGYTFGSGTRLTVV.

The rearrangement links TRBV10-3 to TRBJ2-3; D is uncertain. The V end lost 3 bases, the J end lost 1 base, and 14 bases lay between the germline ends. CDR1 and CDR2 (germline): ENHRY, SYGVKD. This CDR3 is built from 16 residues. The CDR3 protein is CAISDPLAAGTDTQYF. In DNA form, the CDR3 reads TGTGCCATCAGTGACCCTCTGGCCGCGGGCACAGATACGCAGTATTTT.

The CDR3 coding sequence is TGTGCCAGCAGCTTAAGTGGGGGGGGTGCCGAGCAGTACTTC. The encoded protein is CASSLSGGGAEQYF. The rearrangement links TRBV7-3 to TRBJ2-7; 7 bases are shared with TRBD2. Unmatched junction bases numbered 6, after V lost 1 base and J lost 6 bases. Germline-derived CDR1 and CDR2 are SGHTA and FQGTGA. This CDR3 is built from 14 residues.

There are a few counts of this clone. The chain links TRBV9 to TRBJ2-1, with D possibly being TRBD1 (7 bases). CDR3 size: 15 residues. The ends were cut back, 3 bases at V and 5 bases at J, with 15 bases in the middle. Germline CDR1 reads SGDLS; CDR2 reads YYNGEE. DNA for the CDR3: TGTGCCAGCAGCGGATACAGGGGACTGGACAATGAGCAGTTCTTC. It yields the protein CASSGYRGLDNEQFF.

The chain couples TRBV28 to TRBJ1-4; 8 nucleotides agree with TRBD1. Germline CDR1 reads MDHEN; CDR2 reads SYDVKM. The trim removed 3 bases at V and 8 bases at J, leaving 8 bases unmatched. This CDR3 comprises 15 residues. CDR3 amino acids: CASSLGGQVGEKLFF. CDR3 nucleotides: TGTGCCAGCAGTTTGGGGGGACAGGTTGGGGAAAAACTGTTTTTT.

The rearrangement joins TRBV24-1 to TRBJ1-5, with D hard to call. V gave up 8 bases and J gave up 5 bases, with 18 bases separating them. Germline V lookup: CDR1 KGHDR, CDR2 SFDVKD. The CDR3 extends over 15 amino acids. This chain's CDR3 is CATIATRPPDQPQHF. The CDR3 bases are TGTGCCACCATTGCGACGCGGCCTCCCGATCAGCCCCAGCATTTT.

This clone was detected only once. For the CDR3, the DNA is TGCGCCAGCAGCTTACAGGGGGCTTTATCAAATGAGCAGTTCTTC. It encodes CASSLQGALSNEQFF. This sequence joins TRBV5-1 and TRBJ2-1; 9 nucleotides align to TRBD1. V shed 2 bases, J shed 7 bases, and the junction held 7 bases outside the gene matches. From germline, CDR1 is SGHRS and CDR2 YFSETQ. The CDR3 loop spans 15 amino acids. Filled out from reference TRBV5-1 and TRBJ2-1, the complete variable domain reads KAGVTQTPRYLIKTRGQQVTLSCSPISGHRSVSWYQQTPGQGLQFLFEYFSETQRNKGNFPGRFSGRQFSNSRSEMNVSTLELGDSALYLCASSLQGALSNEQFFGPGTRLTVL.